The clone carrying this TCR beta chain was recorded many times. Regions amplified from RNA transcripts were the TCR beta CDR3 regions. The HTBI primer set was used in a first-round RT-PCR of the TCR CDR3. TCRdb redid the calling of the multiplex PCR reads with MiXCR, one entry per CDR3 protein. The table lists hundreds of thousands of distinct CDR3 sequences, roughly an eighth of them singletons. In germline, CDR1 is MDHEN, CDR2 SYDVKM. This CDR3 comprises 13 residues. V was pared by 5 bases and J by 6 bases, with 13 bases between. The data belong to a study of T cells in Graves' hyperthyroidism and ophthalmopathy.

The source is a woman younger than 35 with Graves' hyperthyroidism. The chain has TRBV28 and TRBJ1-2, with D tentatively TRBD1 (6 bases). Sample: blood. The CDR3 bases are TGTGCCAGCAGTGTACAGGGACTGGATGGCTACACCTTC. As protein: CASSVQGLDGYTF.